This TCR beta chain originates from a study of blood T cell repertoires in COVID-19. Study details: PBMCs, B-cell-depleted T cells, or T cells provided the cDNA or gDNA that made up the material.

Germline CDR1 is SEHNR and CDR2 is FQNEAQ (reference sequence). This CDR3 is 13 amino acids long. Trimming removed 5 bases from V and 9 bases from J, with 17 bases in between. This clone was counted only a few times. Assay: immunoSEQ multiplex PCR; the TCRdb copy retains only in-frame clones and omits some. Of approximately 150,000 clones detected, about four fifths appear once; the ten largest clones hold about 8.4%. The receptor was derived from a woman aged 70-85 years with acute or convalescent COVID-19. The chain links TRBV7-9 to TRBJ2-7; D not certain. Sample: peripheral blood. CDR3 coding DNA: TGTGCCAGCAGCGTCTCAGTTGAATCCAGGCAGTACTTC. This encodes CASSVSVESRQYF.